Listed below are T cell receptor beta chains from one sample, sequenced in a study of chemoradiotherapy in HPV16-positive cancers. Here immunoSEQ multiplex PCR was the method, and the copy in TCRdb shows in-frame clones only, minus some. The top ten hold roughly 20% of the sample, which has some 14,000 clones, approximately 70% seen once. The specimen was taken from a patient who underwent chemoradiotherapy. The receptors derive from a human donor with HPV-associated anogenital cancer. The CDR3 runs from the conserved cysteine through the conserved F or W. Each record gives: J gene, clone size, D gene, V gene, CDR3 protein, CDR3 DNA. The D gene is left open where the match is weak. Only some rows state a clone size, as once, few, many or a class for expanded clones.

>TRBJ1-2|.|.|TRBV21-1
CASRRRHSGCGYTF
TGTGCCAGCAGACGACGGCACAGCGGGTGTGGCTACACCTTC
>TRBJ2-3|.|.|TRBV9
CASSFTGTQGDTQYF
TGTGCCAGCAGCTTCACCGGGACCCAGGGAGATACGCAGTATTTT
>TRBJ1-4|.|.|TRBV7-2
CASSLLHEKLFF
TGTGCCAGCAGCTTATTGCATGAAAAACTGTTTTTT
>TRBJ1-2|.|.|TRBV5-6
CASSLVVRLLYGYTF
TGTGCCAGCAGCTTGGTTGTAAGACTACTCTATGGCTACACCTTC
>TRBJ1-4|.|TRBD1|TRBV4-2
CASSQGDREGGKLFF
TGTGCCAGCAGCCAAGGGGACAGGGAAGGTGGAAAACTGTTTTTT
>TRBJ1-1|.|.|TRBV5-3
CARIRDTGNTEAFF
TGTGCCAGAATCAGGGATACAGGGAACACTGAAGCTTTCTTT
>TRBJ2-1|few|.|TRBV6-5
CASSFWGPSEQFF
TGTGCCAGCAGTTTCTGGGGGCCTTCCGAGCAGTTCTTC
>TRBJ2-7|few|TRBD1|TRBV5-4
CASSLTGANEQYF
TGTGCCAGCAGCTTGACAGGGGCGAACGAGCAGTACTTC
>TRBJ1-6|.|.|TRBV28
CASSQTESYNSPLHF
TGTGCCAGCAGCCAAACGGAGTCCTATAATTCACCCCTCCACTTT
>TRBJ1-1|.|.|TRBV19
CASSLSGQMNTEAFF
TGTGCCAGTAGTCTAAGCGGACAGATGAACACTGAAGCTTTCTTT
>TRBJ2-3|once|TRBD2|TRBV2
CASRTSGTTDTQYF
TGTGCCAGCAGGACTAGCGGAACCACAGATACGCAGTATTTT
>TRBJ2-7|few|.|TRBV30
CAWSEREQYF
TGTGCCTGGAGTGAGCGGGAGCAGTACTTC
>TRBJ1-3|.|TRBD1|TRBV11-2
CASSFGGQGTGNTIYF
TGTGCCAGCAGCTTTGGGGGACAGGGGACTGGAAACACCATATATTTT
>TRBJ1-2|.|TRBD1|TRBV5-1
CASSLGTGDTIRYTF
TGCGCCAGCAGCTTAGGGACAGGGGATACGATACGCTACACCTTC
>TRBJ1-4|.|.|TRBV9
CASSVGSTNEKLFF
TGTGCCAGCAGCGTAGGGTCAACTAATGAAAAACTGTTTTTT
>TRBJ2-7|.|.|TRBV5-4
CASSLGTDLYEQYF
TGTGCCAGCAGCCTGGGGACGGACCTATACGAGCAGTACTTC
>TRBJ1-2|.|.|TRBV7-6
CASSLDGTDYYGYTF
TGTGCCAGCAGCTTAGATGGGACGGATTACTATGGCTACACCTTC
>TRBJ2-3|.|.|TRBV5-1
CASSISESTDTQYF
TGCGCCAGCAGCATTAGCGAAAGCACAGATACGCAGTATTTT
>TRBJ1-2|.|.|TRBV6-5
CASTDPSGGVGYTF
TGTGCCAGCACCGACCCCAGTGGGGGTGTCGGCTACACCTTC
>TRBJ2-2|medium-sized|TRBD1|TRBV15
CATSIGTATGELFF
TGTGCCACCAGCATAGGGACAGCTACCGGGGAGCTGTTTTTT
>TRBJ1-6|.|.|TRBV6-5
CASSYSSRGRNSPLHF
TGTGCCAGCAGTTACTCTTCCCGGGGACGAAATTCACCCCTCCACTTT
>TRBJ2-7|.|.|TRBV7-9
CASSLGGGYSYEQYF
TGTGCCAGCAGCCTGGGCGGGGGCTACTCCTACGAGCAGTACTTC
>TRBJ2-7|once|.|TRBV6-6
CASSYSGFLEQYF
TGTGCCAGCAGTTACTCGGGCTTTCTCGAGCAGTACTTC
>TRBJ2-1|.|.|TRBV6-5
CASSYSGIINEQFF
TGTGCCAGCAGTTACTCTGGCATTATCAATGAGCAGTTCTTC
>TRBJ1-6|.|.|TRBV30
CALMVSDNSPLHF
TGTGCCCTGATGGTGTCGGATAATTCACCCCTCCACTTT
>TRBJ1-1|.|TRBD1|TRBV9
CASSVDQGGTEAFF
TGTGCCAGCAGCGTAGATCAGGGGGGCACTGAAGCTTTCTTT
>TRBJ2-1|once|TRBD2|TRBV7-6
CASSLSGSGDNEQFF
TGTGCCAGCAGCTTATCCGGTAGCGGGGATAATGAGCAGTTCTTC
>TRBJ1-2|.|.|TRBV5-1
CASRPQTQVYGYTF
TGCGCCAGCAGACCACAGACACAAGTCTATGGCTACACCTTC
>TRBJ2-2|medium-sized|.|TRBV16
CASTYWGANTGELFF
TGTGCCAGCACCTACTGGGGGGCTAACACCGGGGAGCTGTTTTTT
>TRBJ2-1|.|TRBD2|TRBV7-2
CASSLLAGPTYNEQFF
TGTGCCAGCAGCCTCCTAGCGGGCCCTACCTACAATGAGCAGTTCTTC
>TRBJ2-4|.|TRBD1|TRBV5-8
CASSGGQGQGNIQYF
TGTGCCAGCAGCGGCGGACAGGGCCAAGGGAACATTCAGTACTTC
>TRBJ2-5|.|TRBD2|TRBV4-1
CASSQVRLAGGQETQYF
TGCGCCAGCAGCCAAGTCCGACTAGCGGGGGGCCAAGAGACCCAGTACTTC
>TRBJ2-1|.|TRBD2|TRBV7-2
CASSISGGLYNEQFF
TGTGCCAGCAGCATTAGCGGGGGCCTCTACAATGAGCAGTTCTTC
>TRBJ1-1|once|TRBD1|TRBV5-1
CASSLGGQEEAFF
TGCGCCAGCAGCTTGGGGGGACAGGAGGAAGCTTTCTTT
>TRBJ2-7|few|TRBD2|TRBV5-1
CASTSTAGTNSYEQYF
TGCGCCAGCACTTCTACGGCCGGGACTAACTCCTACGAGCAGTACTTC
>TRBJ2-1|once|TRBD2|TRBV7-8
CASSRTSGEYNEQFF
TGTGCCAGCAGCCGGACTAGCGGTGAGTACAATGAGCAGTTCTTC
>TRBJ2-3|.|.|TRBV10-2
CASRAEWVPTDTQYF
TGCGCCAGCAGGGCCGAGTGGGTTCCTACAGATACGCAGTATTTT
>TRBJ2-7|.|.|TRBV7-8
CASSFNGYEQYF
TGTGCCAGCAGCTTCAACGGATACGAGCAGTACTTC
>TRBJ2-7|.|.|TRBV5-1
CASSPPAGAEQYF
TGCGCCAGCAGCCCCCCGGCGGGGGCCGAGCAGTACTTC
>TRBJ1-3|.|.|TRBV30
CAWGLGRGLGNTIYF
TGTGCCTGGGGTCTGGGACGGGGGCTTGGAAACACCATATATTTT
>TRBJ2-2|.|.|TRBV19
CASRRGSGELFF
TGTGCCAGTAGAAGGGGGTCCGGGGAGCTGTTTTTT
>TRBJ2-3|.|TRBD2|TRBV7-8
CASSDGTSGGAAGTDTQYF
TGTGCCAGCAGCGATGGGACTAGCGGGGGCGCCGCTGGCACAGATACGCAGTATTTT
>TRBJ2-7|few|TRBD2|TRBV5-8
CASSLGLAGVNEQYF
TGTGCCAGCAGCTTGGGACTAGCGGGGGTGAACGAGCAGTACTTC
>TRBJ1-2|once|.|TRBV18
CASSPALLGGGYTF
TGTGCCAGCTCACCGGCCTTGCTCGGGGGCGGCTACACCTTC
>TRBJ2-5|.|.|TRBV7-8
CASRGYPQETQYF
TGTGCCAGCAGGGGTTACCCCCAAGAGACCCAGTACTTC
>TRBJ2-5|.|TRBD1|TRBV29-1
CSAGQGRETQYF
TGCAGCGCCGGACAGGGGCGGGAGACCCAGTACTTC
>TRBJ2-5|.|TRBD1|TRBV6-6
CASSSTGTGGRETQYF
TGTGCCAGCAGTTCTACCGGGACAGGGGGCAGGGAGACCCAGTACTTC
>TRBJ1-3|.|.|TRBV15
CATSRASGNTIYF
TGTGCCACCAGCAGAGCCTCTGGAAACACCATATATTTT
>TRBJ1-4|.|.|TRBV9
CASSPTGATNEKLFF
TGTGCCAGCAGCCCGACGGGGGCCACTAATGAAAAACTGTTTTTT
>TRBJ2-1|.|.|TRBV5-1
CASSLRASSGEQFF
TGCGCCAGCAGCTTGAGGGCTAGCTCCGGTGAGCAGTTCTTC
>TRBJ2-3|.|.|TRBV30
CAWSVFGDTQYF
TGTGCCTGGAGCGTTTTCGGAGATACGCAGTATTTT
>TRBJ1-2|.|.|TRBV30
CAWRGGPGHGYTF
TGTGCCTGGAGGGGAGGACCGGGACATGGCTACACCTTC
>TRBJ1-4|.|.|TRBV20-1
CSARDDEKLFF
TGCAGTGCTAGAGATGATGAAAAACTGTTTTTT
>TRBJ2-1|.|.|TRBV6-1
CASHGATSYNEQFF
TGTGCCAGCCACGGGGCGACCTCCTACAATGAGCAGTTCTTC
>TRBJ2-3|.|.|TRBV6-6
CASSYSSRGSTDTQYF
TGTGCCAGCAGTTACTCATCCAGGGGATCCACAGATACGCAGTATTTT
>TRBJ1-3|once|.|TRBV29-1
CSILLPGNTIYF
TGCAGCATCCTGTTACCCGGAAACACCATATATTTT
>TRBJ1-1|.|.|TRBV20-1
CSAQQNTEAFF
TGCAGTGCTCAACAGAACACTGAAGCTTTCTTT
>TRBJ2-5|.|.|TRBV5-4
CASSPAGDFQETQYF
TGTGCCAGCAGCCCCGCCGGCGACTTCCAAGAGACCCAGTACTTC
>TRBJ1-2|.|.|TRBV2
CASKERGDGYTF
TGTGCCAGCAAAGAAAGAGGGGACGGCTACACCTTC
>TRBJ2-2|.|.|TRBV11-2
CASSLELNTGELFF
TGTGCCAGCAGCTTAGAATTGAACACCGGGGAGCTGTTTTTT